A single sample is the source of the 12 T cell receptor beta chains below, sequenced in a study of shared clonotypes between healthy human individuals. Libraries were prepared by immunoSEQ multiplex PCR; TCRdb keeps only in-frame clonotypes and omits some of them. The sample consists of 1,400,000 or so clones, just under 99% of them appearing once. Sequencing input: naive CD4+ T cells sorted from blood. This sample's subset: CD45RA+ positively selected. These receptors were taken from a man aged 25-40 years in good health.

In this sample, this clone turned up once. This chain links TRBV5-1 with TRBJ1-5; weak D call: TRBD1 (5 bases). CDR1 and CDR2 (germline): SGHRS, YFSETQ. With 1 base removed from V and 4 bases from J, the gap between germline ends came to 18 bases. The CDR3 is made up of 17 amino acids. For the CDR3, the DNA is TGCGCCAGCAGCTTGTTCACCGGGAGACAGAGAAATCAGCCCCAGCATTTT. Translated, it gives CASSLFTGRQRNQPQHF.

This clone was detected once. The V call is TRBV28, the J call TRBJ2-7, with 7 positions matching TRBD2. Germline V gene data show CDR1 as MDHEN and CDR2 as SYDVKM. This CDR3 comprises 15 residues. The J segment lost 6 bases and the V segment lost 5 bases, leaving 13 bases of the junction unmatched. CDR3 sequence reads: CASSPMSGTVGEQYF. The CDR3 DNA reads TGTGCCAGCAGTCCAATGAGCGGGACCGTGGGCGAGCAGTACTTC.

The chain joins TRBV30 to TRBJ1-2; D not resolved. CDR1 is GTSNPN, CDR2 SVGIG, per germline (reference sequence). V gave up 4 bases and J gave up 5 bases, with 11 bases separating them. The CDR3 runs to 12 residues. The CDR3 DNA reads TGTGCCTGGATAAGTAGGGTTTATGGCTACACCTTC. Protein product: CAWISRVYGYTF.

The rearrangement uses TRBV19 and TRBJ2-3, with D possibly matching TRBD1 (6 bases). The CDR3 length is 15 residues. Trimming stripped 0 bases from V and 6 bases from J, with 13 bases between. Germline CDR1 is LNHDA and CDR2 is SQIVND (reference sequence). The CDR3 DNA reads TGTGCCAGTAGTATAGATCAGGACAGTGGGGATACGCAGTATTTT. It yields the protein CASSIDQDSGDTQYF.

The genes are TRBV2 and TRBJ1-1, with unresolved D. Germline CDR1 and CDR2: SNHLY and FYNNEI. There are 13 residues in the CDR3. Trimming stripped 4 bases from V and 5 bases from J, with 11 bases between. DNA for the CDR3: TGTGCCAGCAGTGCAGGCGGTCAGACTGAAGCTTTCTTT. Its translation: CASSAGGQTEAFF.

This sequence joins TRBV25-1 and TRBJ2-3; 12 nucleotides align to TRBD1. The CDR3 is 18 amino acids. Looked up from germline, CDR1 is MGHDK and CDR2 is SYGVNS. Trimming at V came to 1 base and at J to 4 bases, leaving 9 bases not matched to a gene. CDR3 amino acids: CASSELEGGTGGADTQYF. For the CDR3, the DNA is TGTGCCAGCAGTGAATTGGAAGGCGGGACAGGGGGCGCAGATACGCAGTATTTT.

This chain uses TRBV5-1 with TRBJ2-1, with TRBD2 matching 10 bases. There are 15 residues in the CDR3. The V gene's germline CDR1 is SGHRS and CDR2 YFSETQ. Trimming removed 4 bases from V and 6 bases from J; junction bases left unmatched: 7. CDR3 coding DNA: TGCGCCAGCAGCCTAGCGGGAGTAGGGGTCAATGAGCAGTTCTTC. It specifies CASSLAGVGVNEQFF.

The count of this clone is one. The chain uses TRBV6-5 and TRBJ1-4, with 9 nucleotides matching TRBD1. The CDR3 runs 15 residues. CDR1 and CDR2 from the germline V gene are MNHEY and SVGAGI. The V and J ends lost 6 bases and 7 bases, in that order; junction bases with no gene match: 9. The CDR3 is CASRRTGTGSEKLFF. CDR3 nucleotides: TGTGCCAGCAGAAGAACCGGGACAGGGAGTGAAAAACTGTTTTTT.

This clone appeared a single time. The CDR3 protein is CASSPTGSPYGYTF. In DNA form, the CDR3 reads TGCGCCAGCAGCCCGACAGGAAGCCCCTATGGCTACACCTTC. The V gene is TRBV5-1, the J gene TRBJ1-2; tentatively, D is TRBD1 (6 bases). The CDR3 consists of 14 residues. Per germline, CDR1 SGHRS and CDR2 YFSETQ. Trimming left V 4 bases short and J 4 bases short, with 14 bases between.

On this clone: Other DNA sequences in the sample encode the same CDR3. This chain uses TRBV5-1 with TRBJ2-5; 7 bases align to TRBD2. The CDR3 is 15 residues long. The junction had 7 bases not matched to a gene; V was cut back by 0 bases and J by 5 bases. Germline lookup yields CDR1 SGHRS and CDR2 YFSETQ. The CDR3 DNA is TGCGCCAGCAGCTTGGGGTTAGCGGGTGGCGAGACCCAGTACTTC. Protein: CASSLGLAGGETQYF.

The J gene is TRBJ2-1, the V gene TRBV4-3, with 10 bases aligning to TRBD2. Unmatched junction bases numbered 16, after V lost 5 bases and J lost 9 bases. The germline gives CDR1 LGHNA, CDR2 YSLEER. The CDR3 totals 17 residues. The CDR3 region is CASSSLAGDLREVEQFF. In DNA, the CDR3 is TGCGCCAGCAGCTCGCTAGCGGGAGATCTCCGTGAGGTTGAGCAGTTCTTC.

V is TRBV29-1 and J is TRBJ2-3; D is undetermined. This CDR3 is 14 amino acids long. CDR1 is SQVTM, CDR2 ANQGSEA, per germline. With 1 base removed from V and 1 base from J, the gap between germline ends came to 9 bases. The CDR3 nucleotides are TGCAGCGTTGAAGCTACGCCCGGCACAGATACGCAGTATTTT. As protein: CSVEATPGTDTQYF.